Detailed here is one T cell receptor beta chain. What it binds is unknown. Purities in excess of 98% were seen in all sorted populations. The sample is drawn from a study of beta chain features in type 1 diabetes. Study overall: The samples had roughly 110,000,000 sorted cells examined in all. General study results and limits: Insertion counts at VDJ junctions were lower in type 1 diabetes patients, who also showed more deletions there. PCR may have favored shorter templates equally in patients and controls.

cDNA synthesis used the whole RNA isolate, giving expressed TCRB sequences. Profiling relied on immunoSEQ multiplex PCR, and the TCRdb table lists in-frame clones only, not all of them. The table includes 400,000 to 600,000 clones, around 28% detected once. The CDR3 consists of 14 residues. V lost 2 bases, J lost 0 bases, and 5 bases lay in between. CDR1 and CDR2 from the germline V gene are LNHNV and YYDKDF (reference sequence). The sequenced sample consisted of naive CD4+ T cells from blood. The genes are TRBV15 and TRBJ2-4; no firm D call. This sequence originates from a man aged 18 to 30 in good health. The CDR3: CATSRLIAKNIQYF. The CDR3 region has the DNA TGTGCCACCAGCAGACTGATAGCCAAAAACATTCAGTACTTC.